This TCR beta chain stems from a study of regulatory T cells in long-lasting Graves disease. Arm-PCR of CDR3 regions and iRepertoire HTBI primers were the basis on which TCR beta libraries were built. TCRdb redid the calling of the multiplex PCR reads with MiXCR, one entry per CDR3 protein. The sample holds about 470,000 distinct CDR3 sequences, less than 25% seen once. Time point denoted: persistent/refractory GD, antithyroid drugs over 5 years with positive TRAb. PBMC-derived RNA was used for the TCR library. This clonotype was seen a handful of times. A read error may explain this, as a much larger clone is one base away. This CDR3 is built from 14 residues. CDR1 is SGHNT and CDR2 is YYREEE in the germline V gene (reference sequence). Trimming cost V 2 bases and J 1 base, with 10 bases left between them.

The chain joins TRBV5-4 to TRBJ2-7, with a weak D call TRBD1 (5 bases). The sample in question was peripheral blood mononuclear cells (PBMCs), obtained when the disease was refractory, from a patient treated with antithyroid drugs. This receptor was taken from a female donor with Graves disease. The CDR3 protein is CASSLIDSSYEQYF. CDR3 DNA sequence: TGTGCCAGCAGCTTAATTGACAGTTCCTACGAGCAGTACTTC.